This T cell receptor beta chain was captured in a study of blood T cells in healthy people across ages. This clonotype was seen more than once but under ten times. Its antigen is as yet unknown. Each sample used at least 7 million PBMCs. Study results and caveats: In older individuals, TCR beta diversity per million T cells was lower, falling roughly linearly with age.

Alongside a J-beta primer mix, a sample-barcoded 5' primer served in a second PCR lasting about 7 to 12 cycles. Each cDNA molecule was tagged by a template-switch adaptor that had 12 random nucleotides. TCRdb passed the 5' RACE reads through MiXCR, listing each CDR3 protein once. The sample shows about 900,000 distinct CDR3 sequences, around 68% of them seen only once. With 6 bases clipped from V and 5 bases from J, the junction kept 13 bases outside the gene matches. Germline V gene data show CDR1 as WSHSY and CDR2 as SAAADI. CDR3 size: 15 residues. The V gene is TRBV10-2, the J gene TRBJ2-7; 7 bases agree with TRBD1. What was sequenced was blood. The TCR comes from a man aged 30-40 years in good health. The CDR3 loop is CASRNLTGNIDEQYF. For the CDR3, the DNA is TGCGCCAGCAGGAATCTGACAGGGAACATCGACGAGCAGTACTTC.